In this sample, the clone carrying this T cell receptor (beta chain) turned up a few times. The sample comes from a study of T cells in Graves' hyperthyroidism and ophthalmopathy. The CDR3 covers 14 residues. Germline CDR1 reads LNHNV; CDR2 reads YYDKDF (reference sequence). After removal of 4 bases from V and 6 bases from J, the junction contained 5 bases not matched to a gene. RNA transcripts were the template for amplifying TCR beta CDR3 regions. During a first-round RT-PCR of the TCR CDR3, the HTBI primer set was used. In TCRdb, the multiplex PCR reads were re-called with MiXCR into one record per CDR3 protein. Among more than 300,000 distinct CDR3 sequences listed, over 11% were seen once.

The chain employs TRBV15 and TRBJ1-4, with 7 bases lining up with TRBD1. The sequence came from a woman in her thirties with Graves' hyperthyroidism. Sequenced sample: blood. In DNA form, the CDR3 reads TGTGCCACCAGCACCCGGACAGGACATGAAAAACTGTTTTTT. This codes for CATSTRTGHEKLFF.